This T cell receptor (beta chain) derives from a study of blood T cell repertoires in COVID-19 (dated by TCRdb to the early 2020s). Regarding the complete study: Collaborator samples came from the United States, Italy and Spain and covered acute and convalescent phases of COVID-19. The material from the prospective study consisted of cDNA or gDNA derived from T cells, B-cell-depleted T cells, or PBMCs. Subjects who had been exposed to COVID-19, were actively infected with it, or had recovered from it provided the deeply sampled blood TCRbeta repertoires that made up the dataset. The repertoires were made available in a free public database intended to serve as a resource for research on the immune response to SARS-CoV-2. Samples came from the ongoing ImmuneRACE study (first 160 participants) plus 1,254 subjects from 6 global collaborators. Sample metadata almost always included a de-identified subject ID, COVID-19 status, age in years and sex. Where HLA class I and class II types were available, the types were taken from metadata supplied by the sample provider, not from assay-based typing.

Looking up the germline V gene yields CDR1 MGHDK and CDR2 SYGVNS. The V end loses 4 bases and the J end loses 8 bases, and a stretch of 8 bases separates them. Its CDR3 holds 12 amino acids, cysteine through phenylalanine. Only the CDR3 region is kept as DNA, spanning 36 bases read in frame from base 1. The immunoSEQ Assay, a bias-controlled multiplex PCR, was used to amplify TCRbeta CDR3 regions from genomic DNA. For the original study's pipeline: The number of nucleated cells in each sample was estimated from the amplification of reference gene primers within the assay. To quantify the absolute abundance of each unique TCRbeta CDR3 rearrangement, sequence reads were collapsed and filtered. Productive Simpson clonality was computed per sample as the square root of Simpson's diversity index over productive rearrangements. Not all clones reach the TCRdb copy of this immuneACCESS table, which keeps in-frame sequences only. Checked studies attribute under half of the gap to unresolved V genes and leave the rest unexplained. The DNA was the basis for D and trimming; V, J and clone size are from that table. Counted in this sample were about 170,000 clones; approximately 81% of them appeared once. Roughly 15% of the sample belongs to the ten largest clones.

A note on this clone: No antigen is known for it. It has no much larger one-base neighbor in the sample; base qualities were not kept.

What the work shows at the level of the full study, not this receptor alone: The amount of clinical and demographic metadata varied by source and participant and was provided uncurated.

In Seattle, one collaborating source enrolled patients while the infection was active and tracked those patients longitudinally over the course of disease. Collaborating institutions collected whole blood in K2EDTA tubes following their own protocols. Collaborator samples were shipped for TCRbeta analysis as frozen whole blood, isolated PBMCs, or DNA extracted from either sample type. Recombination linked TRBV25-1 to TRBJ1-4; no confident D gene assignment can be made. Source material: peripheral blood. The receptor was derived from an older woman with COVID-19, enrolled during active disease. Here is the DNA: TGTGCCAGCAGTGGGCAGCGAGAAAAACTGTTTTTT. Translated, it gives CASSGQREKLFF.